The next 21 T cell receptor beta chains were all read from a single sample in a study of blood T cell repertoires in COVID-19. TCRdb keeps only in-frame clones here, not all; method: immunoSEQ multiplex PCR. The top ten hold about an eighth of the sample, which has roughly 80,000 clones, approximately 80% seen once. Specimen: peripheral blood. The receptors stem from a man older than 75 with acute or convalescent COVID-19.

This chain uses TRBV11-2 with TRBJ1-3, with D uncertain. The CDR3 length is 14 residues. Germline CDR1 is SGHAT and CDR2 is FQNNGV. Trimming took 3 bases from V and 0 from J, leaving 6 bases between them. This CDR3 reads CASSFTGSGNTIYF. The CDR3, as DNA: TGTGCCAGCAGCTTCACGGGCTCTGGAAACACCATATATTTT.

This chain joins TRBV5-1 and TRBJ2-1; D perhaps matches TRBD2 (5 bases). In germline, CDR1 is SGHRS, CDR2 YFSETQ. Trimming left V 4 bases short and J 4 bases short, with 12 bases between. The CDR3 extends over 14 amino acids. CDR3 coding DNA: TGCGCCAGCAGCAATGGACTCACATACAATGAGCAGTTCTTC. As protein: CASSNGLTYNEQFF.

The chain has TRBV19 and TRBJ2-7; 7 nucleotides align to TRBD2. This CDR3 region has 15 residues. Germline CDR1 is LNHDA and CDR2 is SQIVND (reference sequence). With 3 bases clipped from V and 3 bases from J, the junction kept 8 bases outside the gene matches. CDR3 loop: CASSIGTSGVYEQYF. CDR3 DNA sequence: TGTGCCAGTAGTATCGGGACCAGCGGGGTCTACGAGCAGTACTTC. The variable domain in full, with the rest retrieved from reference TRBV19 and TRBJ2-7, is DGGITQSPKYLFRKEGQNVTLSCEQNLNHDAMYWYRQDPGQGLRLIYYSQIVNDFQKGDIAEGYSVSREKKESFPLTVTSAQKNPTAFYLCASSIGTSGVYEQYFGPGTRLTVT.

V usage is TRBV6-5 and J usage is TRBJ2-1; 8 bases fit TRBD1. Per germline, CDR1 MNHEY and CDR2 SVGAGI. The junction had 7 bases not matched to a gene; V was cut back by 6 bases and J by 6 bases. The CDR3 consists of 14 residues. The chain's CDR3 is CASSSGQAGNEQFF. The CDR3 DNA follows: TGTGCCAGCAGCTCGGGACAGGCTGGCAATGAGCAGTTCTTC.

A single count supports this clone. The chain links TRBV9 to TRBJ2-1; 9 nucleotides agree with TRBD2. The CDR3 is 14 residues long. CDR1 is SGDLS, CDR2 YYNGEE, per germline. V shed 6 bases and J 5 bases; nucleotides not matched to a gene: 6. The CDR3 sequence: CASTSGGQNNEQFF. The CDR3 region has the DNA TGTGCCAGCACGAGCGGGGGGCAGAACAATGAGCAGTTCTTC.

The V and J genes are TRBV5-4 and TRBJ2-2; possible D gene TRBD2, 7 bases. This CDR3 has 14 amino acids. V lost 10 bases to trimming and J lost 6 bases, with 19 bases between them. Germline CDR1 and CDR2: SGHNT and YYREEE (reference sequence). The CDR3 loop is CASQRGEGAGELFF. Written as DNA, the CDR3 is TGTGCCTCCCAGCGTGGGGAGGGGGCCGGGGAGCTGTTTTTT.

V and J are TRBV11-3 and TRBJ2-5, with a weak D call TRBD1 (5 bases). The V gene lost 2 bases and the J gene lost 2 bases, with 12 bases spanning the gap. Germline V gene data show CDR1 as SGHNT and CDR2 as YENEEA. The CDR3 is 15 amino acids. CDR3 protein: CASSLRGSQQETQYF. CDR3 DNA: TGTGCCAGCAGCTTAAGGGGCTCGCAACAAGAGACCCAGTACTTC.

The V call is TRBV7-9, the J call TRBJ2-3; no clear D gene. From germline, CDR1 is SEHNR and CDR2 FQNEAQ (reference sequence). Trimming removed 3 bases from V and 4 bases from J, with 11 bases in between. The CDR3 is made up of 14 amino acids. The CDR3 reads CASSFQNIADTQYF. As DNA, the CDR3 is TGTGCCAGCAGCTTTCAAAATATAGCAGATACGCAGTATTTT.

J is TRBJ1-4 and V is TRBV6-5; 7 nucleotides match TRBD1. CDR3 length: 15 residues. CDR1 MNHEY and CDR2 SVGAGI come from the germline V gene. V lost 4 bases to trimming and J lost 7 bases; unmatched junction nucleotides: 9. The CDR3 spells CASSSPQGVSEKLFF. In DNA form, the CDR3 reads TGTGCCAGCAGTTCGCCCCAGGGGGTTAGTGAAAAACTGTTTTTT.

The V gene is TRBV27, the J gene TRBJ2-2, with D possibly being TRBD2 (5 bases). CDR1 is MNHEY, CDR2 SMNVEV, per germline (reference sequence). CDR3 length: 16 amino acids. Trimming left V 11 bases short and J 3 bases short, with 22 bases between. CDR3 residues: CASGRSGSGYTGELFF. The CDR3 DNA reads TGTGCCTCGGGTCGTTCAGGTTCGGGGTACACCGGGGAGCTGTTTTTT.

The V gene is TRBV7-9, the J gene TRBJ1-4, with TRBD1 matching 8 bases. The CDR3 loop spans 14 amino acids. With 10 bases clipped from V and 5 bases from J, the junction kept 9 bases outside the gene matches. Germline V lookup: CDR1 SEHNR, CDR2 FQNEAQ (reference sequence). DNA for the CDR3: TGTGCCACCATCCGGACAGGGCTCAATGAAAAACTGTTTTTT. This sequence encodes CATIRTGLNEKLFF.

V gene TRBV3-1 (or the pseudogene TRBV3-2) combines with J gene TRBJ2-3; 8 bases are a match to TRBD2. From germline, CDR1 is LGHDT and CDR2 YNNKEL (reference sequence). Trimming cost V 1 base and J 4 bases; bases outside gene matches: 7. This CDR3 comprises 16 residues. The DNA of the CDR3 is TGTGCCAGCAGCCAAGGAGCGGGGGCAAGGGCAGATACGCAGTATTTT. Protein: CASSQGAGARADTQYF.

The rearrangement uses TRBV29-1 and TRBJ1-2; 9 bases are a match to TRBD1. Trimming cost V 7 bases and J 7 bases; bases outside gene matches: 10. This CDR3 comprises 13 residues. Germline CDR1 and CDR2: SQVTM and ANQGSEA. CDR3: CSGGDRAWGGYTF. The CDR3 DNA is TGCAGCGGAGGGGACAGGGCATGGGGTGGCTACACCTTC.

The genes are TRBV6-1 and TRBJ1-5; 7 bases match TRBD1. The germline V gene has CDR1 MNHNS and CDR2 SASEGT. The CDR3 has 15 amino acids. After removal of 1 base from V and 4 bases from J, the junction contained 4 bases not matched to a gene. The CDR3 DNA follows: TGTGCCAGCAGTGAAGGTTCAGGGGGGAATCAGCCCCAGCATTTT. Protein sequence: CASSEGSGGNQPQHF.

DNA for the CDR3: TGTGCCAGCAGCTCCAGTCGGAGCGGGGGGGCCGCAGATACGCAGTATTTT. Amino acids: CASSSSRSGGAADTQYF. The chain recombines TRBV7-9 with TRBJ2-3, with 10 positions matching TRBD2. Germline V gene sequence: CDR1 SEHNR, CDR2 FQNEAQ (reference sequence). The V segment lost 4 bases and the J segment 4 bases; nucleotides outside the gene matches: 11. The length of the CDR3 is 17 residues.

This clone was seen only a few times. The gene calls are TRBV4-1 and TRBJ2-1, with TRBD1 matching 8 bases. Germline CDR1 reads MGHRA; CDR2 reads YSYEKL. Unmatched junction bases numbered 8, after V lost 4 bases and J lost 3 bases. The CDR3 sequence is 16 residues long. The CDR3 sequence is CASSRLTGALYNEQFF. The CDR3 bases are TGCGCCAGCAGCCGCCTGACAGGGGCCCTCTACAATGAGCAGTTCTTC.

This clone was counted once. This rearrangement joins TRBV5-8 to TRBJ2-7; 8 bases match TRBD1. Germline lookup yields CDR1 SGHTS and CDR2 YDEGEE. V gave up 4 bases and J gave up 6 bases; unmatched junction bases: 6. CDR3 length: 13 amino acids. This CDR3 is CASSTDRVGEQYF. The CDR3 nucleotides read TGTGCCAGCAGCACGGACAGGGTGGGCGAGCAGTACTTC.

The CDR3 nucleotides are TGTGCCAGTAGTACGACAGGGTACGGAGAGACCCAGTACTTC. This encodes CASSTTGYGETQYF. The J gene is TRBJ2-5, the V gene TRBV19, with 7 bases that match TRBD1. Germline V lookup: CDR1 LNHDA, CDR2 SQIVND (reference sequence). Unmatched junction bases numbered 6, after V lost 4 bases and J lost 4 bases. This CDR3 is 14 amino acids long.

The chain joins TRBV19 to TRBJ2-7; 7 nucleotides agree with TRBD1. V was pared by 3 bases and J by 2 bases, with 7 bases of the junction left unmatched. Looked up from germline, CDR1 is LNHDA and CDR2 is SQIVND (reference sequence). CDR3 length: 15 amino acids. The CDR3: CASSISQGVPYEQYF. The CDR3 DNA follows: TGTGCCAGTAGTATTAGCCAGGGGGTCCCCTACGAGCAGTACTTC.

This clone was detected a few times. V and J are TRBV5-4 and TRBJ1-6, with a possible D match to TRBD1 (6 bases). Germline assignment: CDR1 SGHNT and CDR2 YYREEE (reference sequence). This CDR3 contains 14 residues. V gave up 3 bases and J gave up 6 bases, with 10 bases separating them. The DNA of the CDR3 is TGTGCCAGCAGCTCCCGACAGGTTAATTCACCCCTCCACTTT. As protein: CASSSRQVNSPLHF.

The count of this clone is one. This chain's CDR3 is CASNPGQGQGYTF. The CDR3 DNA sequence: TGTGCCAGCAACCCAGGACAGGGACAAGGCTACACCTTC. The rearrangement links TRBV6-5 to TRBJ1-2; 8 bases agree with TRBD1. The CDR3 is 13 amino acids. Germline V gene sequence: CDR1 MNHEY, CDR2 SVGAGI. J gave up 8 bases and V 7 bases, and 9 bases lay outside the gene matches.